The T cell receptor beta chain described here comes from a study of blood T cell repertoires in COVID-19. On the study more broadly: PBMCs, B-cell-depleted T cells, or T cells were the source of the cDNA or gDNA that made up the material.

The ends were cut back, 4 bases at V and 3 bases at J, with 20 bases in the middle. Germline CDR1 reads SGHRS; CDR2 reads YFSETQ. This CDR3 has 16 amino acids. The authors' processing: Nucleated cell counts were estimated from reference gene primer amplification. Generated by immunoSEQ multiplex PCR, the TCRdb table keeps only in-frame clones and is missing some. V and J calls and clone size are as listed in that table; D and trimming were resolved from the DNA. The repertoire has about 85,000 clones, about 92% of them found once; the top ten carry less than 2.5%. This chain joins TRBV5-1 and TRBJ2-7; D may be TRBD2 (7 bases). This TCR derives from a man in his fifties or sixties with acute or convalescent COVID-19. The sample comprised peripheral blood. CDR3 bases: TGCGCCAGCAGCCCCGGCCCCGGGGGAGGGGGCTACGAGCAGTACTTC. It translates to CASSPGPGGGGYEQYF.